Listed below are T cell receptor beta chains from one sample, sequenced in a study of regulatory dendritic cells for organ transplantation. This table comes from immunoSEQ multiplex PCR, and its TCRdb copy is limited to in-frame clones, with some not included. The table records roughly 27,000 clones, nearly 80% of them present only once. Specimen: memory CD4+ T cells from blood. The receptor set was obtained from a human donor in good health. The CDR3 runs from the conserved cysteine through the conserved F or W. D genes are given only for firm matches. Part of the rows lack a size; the others show once, few, many or a class for expanded clones.

J	size	V	D	DNA	CDR3
TRBJ2-1	-	TRBV27	-	TGTGCCAGCACCCCCCGGGGGATCTACAATGAGCAGTTCTTC	CASTPRGIYNEQFF
TRBJ2-3	once	TRBV5-5	-	TGTGCCAGCAGCTTGGAGGGGGAAACAGATACGCAGTATTTT	CASSLEGETDTQYF
TRBJ2-3	few	TRBV2	-	TGTGCCAGCAGTGAATCCCTCCCAGATACGCAGTATTTT	CASSESLPDTQYF
TRBJ2-2	-	TRBV11-2	TRBD2	TGTGCCAGCAGCTTCCTAGCGGGCGACACCGGGGAGCTGTTTTTT	CASSFLAGDTGELFF
TRBJ1-5	-	TRBV19	-	TGTGCCAGTAGTATACGGGATCAGCCCCAGCATTTT	CASSIRDQPQHF
TRBJ2-3	-	TRBV5-1	-	TGCGCCAGCGCGTTGGAAGATACGCAGTATTTT	CASALEDTQYF
TRBJ1-5	-	TRBV6-1	TRBD1	TGTGCCAGCAGTGAAGTGGGGACAGCGCTCGGGGCCCAGCATTTT	CASSEVGTALGAQHF
TRBJ1-1	-	TRBV30	-	TGTGCCTGGACGTTTGGCCTGAACACTGAAGCTTTCTTT	CAWTFGLNTEAFF
TRBJ2-1	-	TRBV6-4	-	TGTGCCAGCAGTGATGGCCGCAGCTCCTACAATGAGCAGTTCTTC	CASSDGRSSYNEQFF
TRBJ2-2	-	TRBV18	-	TGTGCCAGCTCCCCCCGCGGGCAGGACAACACCGGGGAGCTGTTTTTT	CASSPRGQDNTGELFF
TRBJ2-2	few	TRBV6-1	TRBD2	TGTGCCAGCGGCCAGCGGGGGGGTAACACCGGGGAGCTGTTTTTT	CASGQRGGNTGELFF
TRBJ1-4	-	TRBV2	-	TGTGCCAGCAGAGGGACAAGCGAGGGTGAAAAACTGTTTTTT	CASRGTSEGEKLFF
TRBJ2-7	-	TRBV14	-	TGTGCCAGCAGCCCACACCAGAGCTCCTACGAGCAGTACTTC	CASSPHQSSYEQYF
TRBJ1-5	few	TRBV2	-	TGTGCCAGCAGTGGAGAGAATCAGCCCCAGCATTTT	CASSGENQPQHF
TRBJ2-2	-	TRBV7-2	-	TGTGCCAGCAGCTTAGTCCGGGAGCTGTTTTTT	CASSLVRELFF
TRBJ2-5	few	TRBV5-1	TRBD1	TGCGCCAGCAGCCACGGACAGGGGCAAGAGACCCAGTACTTC	CASSHGQGQETQYF
TRBJ1-6	-	TRBV4-3	-	TGCGCCAGCAGCCAAGAGAGGCAGGGTTCACCCCTCCACTTT	CASSQERQGSPLHF
TRBJ1-1	-	TRBV30	-	TGTGCCTGGACTTGGAACACTGAAGCTTTCTTT	CAWTWNTEAFF
TRBJ2-1	-	TRBV10-2	TRBD2	TGCGCCAGCAGCCCCTCTCTAGCGGGAGGGCCGGGGCAGTTCTTC	CASSPSLAGGPGQFF
TRBJ1-2	few	TRBV28	-	TGTGCCAGCACTGGACTGGGTGGCTACACCTTC	CASTGLGGYTF
TRBJ1-4	few	TRBV6-1	-	TGTGCCAGCAGTGAATTTATACCGAACAGGGCAAACAATGAAAAACTGTTTTTT	CASSEFIPNRANNEKLFF
TRBJ2-2	-	TRBV2	-	TGTGCCAGCAGTGATCTAGACGGCGGGGAGCTGTTTTTT	CASSDLDGGELFF
TRBJ2-7	-	TRBV18	-	TGTGCCAGCTCACCGGGGGCCCCCTTATACGAGCAGTACTTC	CASSPGAPLYEQYF
TRBJ2-4	-	TRBV19	TRBD1	TGTGCCAGTAGTATAGCCCTCACCGACAGGGCTCTAGCCAAAAACATTCAGTACTTC	CASSIALTDRALAKNIQYF
TRBJ2-1	once	TRBV28	-	TGTGCCAGCAGTTTATACCGGCGGTCGGGCTCCTACAATGAGCAGTTCTTC	CASSLYRRSGSYNEQFF
TRBJ1-1	-	TRBV5-5	-	TGTGCCAGCAGCTTACCCTTCCGCGCGGGGCACACTGAAGCTTTCTTT	CASSLPFRAGHTEAFF
TRBJ2-3	-	TRBV12-2	-	TGTGCAAGTCGCTTTGTGCCGGGACCCACAGATACGCAGTATTTT	CASRFVPGPTDTQYF
TRBJ2-7	-	TRBV10-3	TRBD1	TGTGCCATCAGCCGGGACAGGGGGTACGAGCAGTACTTC	CAISRDRGYEQYF
TRBJ2-7	-	TRBV28	TRBD1	TGTGCCAGCAGTTCCGGGACAGGGGTTTACGAGCAGTACTTC	CASSSGTGVYEQYF